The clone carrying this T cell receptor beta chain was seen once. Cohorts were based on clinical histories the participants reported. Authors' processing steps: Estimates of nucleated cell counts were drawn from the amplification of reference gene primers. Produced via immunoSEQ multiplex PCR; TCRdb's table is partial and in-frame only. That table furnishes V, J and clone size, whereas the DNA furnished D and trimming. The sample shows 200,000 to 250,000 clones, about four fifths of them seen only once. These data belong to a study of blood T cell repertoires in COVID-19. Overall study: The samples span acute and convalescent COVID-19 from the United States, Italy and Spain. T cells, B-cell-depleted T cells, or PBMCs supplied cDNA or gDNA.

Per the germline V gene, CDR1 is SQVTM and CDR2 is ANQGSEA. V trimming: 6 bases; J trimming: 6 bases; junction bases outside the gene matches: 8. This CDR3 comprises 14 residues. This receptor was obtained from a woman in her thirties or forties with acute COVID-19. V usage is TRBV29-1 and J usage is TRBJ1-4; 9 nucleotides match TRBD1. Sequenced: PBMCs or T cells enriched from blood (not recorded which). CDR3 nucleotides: TGCAGCGTGGGTAACAGGGGGCCTTATGAAAAACTGTTTTTT. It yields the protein CSVGNRGPYEKLFF.